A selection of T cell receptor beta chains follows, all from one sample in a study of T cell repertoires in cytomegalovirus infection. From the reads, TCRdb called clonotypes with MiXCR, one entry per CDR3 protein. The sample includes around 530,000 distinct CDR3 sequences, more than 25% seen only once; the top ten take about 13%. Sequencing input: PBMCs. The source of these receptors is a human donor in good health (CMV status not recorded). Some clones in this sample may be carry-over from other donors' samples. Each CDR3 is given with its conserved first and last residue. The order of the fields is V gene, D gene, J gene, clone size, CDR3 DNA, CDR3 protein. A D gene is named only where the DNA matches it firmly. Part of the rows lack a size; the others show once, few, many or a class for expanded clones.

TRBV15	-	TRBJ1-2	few	TGTGCCACCAGCAGAGAAACGGCAATTGGCTATGGCTACACCTTC	CATSRETAIGYGYTF
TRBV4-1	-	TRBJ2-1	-	TGCGCCAGCAGCACTAACAATGAGCAGTTCTTC	CASSTNNEQFF
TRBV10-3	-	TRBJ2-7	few	TGTGCCATCAGTGAGAGACAGCAATACGAGCAGTACTTC	CAISERQQYEQYF
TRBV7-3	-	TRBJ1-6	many	TGTGCCAGCAGCTTAGGATCGGGGGCTGATTCACCCCTCCACTTT	CASSLGSGADSPLHF
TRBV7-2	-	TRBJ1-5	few	TGTGCCAGCAGCTTCTATCGTTCCGAGGCCCCCCAGCATTTT	CASSFYRSEAPQHF
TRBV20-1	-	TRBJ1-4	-	TGCAGTGCTAGAAGGGGACAAATTAATGAAAAACTGTTTTTT	CSARRGQINEKLFF
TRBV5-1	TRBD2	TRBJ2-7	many	TGTGCCAGCAGCTTAACTAGCGGGTCGTCCTACGAGCAGTACTTC	CASSLTSGSSYEQYF
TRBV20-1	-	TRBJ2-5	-	TGCAGTGCTAGGAGTAAAGGGCTTGGGACCCAGTACTTC	CSARSKGLGTQYF
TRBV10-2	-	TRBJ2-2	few	TGCGCCAGCAGTGAGGACAGTATCACCGGGGAGCTGTTTTTT	CASSEDSITGELFF
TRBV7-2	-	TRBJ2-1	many	TGTGCCAGCAGCTTAGCCGCCGGGGGGCGAACGGCTGAGCAGTTCTTC	CASSLAAGGRTAEQFF
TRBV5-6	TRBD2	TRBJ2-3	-	TGTGCCAGCAGCTTGGGTGGACCGGCGGGAGGGCCGAGAGATACGCAGTATTTT	CASSLGGPAGGPRDTQYF
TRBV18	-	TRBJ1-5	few	TGTGCCAGCTCACCGACTGAGATTCAGCCCCAGCATTTT	CASSPTEIQPQHF
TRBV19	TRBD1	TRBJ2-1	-	TGTGCCACCTCACAGGGGTTAAACAATGAGCAGTTCTTC	CATSQGLNNEQFF
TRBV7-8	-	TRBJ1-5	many	TGTGCCAGCAGCTCCGGCGGTAGGCAGCCCCAGCATTTT	CASSSGGRQPQHF
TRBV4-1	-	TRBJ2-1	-	TGCGCCAGCAGCCAAGATCGTACCGTCGGGGAGCAGTTCTTC	CASSQDRTVGEQFF
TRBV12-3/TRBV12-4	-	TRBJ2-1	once	TGTGCCAGCAGTCGACCGGGGAGTGAGCAGTTCTTC	CASSRPGSEQFF
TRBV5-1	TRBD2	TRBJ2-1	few	TGCGCCAGCAGACCACCTAGCGGGGGGCTCTACAATGAGCAGTTCTTC	CASRPPSGGLYNEQFF
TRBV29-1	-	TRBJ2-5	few	TGCAGCGTTGAAGGACAAGTCGAAGAGACCCAGTACTTC	CSVEGQVEETQYF
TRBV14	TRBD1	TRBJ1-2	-	TGTGCCAGCAGGCCTGGACAGGGGGCGCGTGGTGGCTACACCTTC	CASRPGQGARGGYTF
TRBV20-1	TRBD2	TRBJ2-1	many	TGCAGTGCTCCAGTCAGCGGGAGGCCTGACAATGAGCAGTTCTTC	CSAPVSGRPDNEQFF
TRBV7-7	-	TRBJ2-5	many	TGTGCCAGCAGCCCCGACATCCAAGAGACCCAGTACTTC	CASSPDIQETQYF
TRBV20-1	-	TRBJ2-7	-	TGCAGTGGTTCTGGGACGATTTACTACGAGCAGTACTTC	CSGSGTIYYEQYF
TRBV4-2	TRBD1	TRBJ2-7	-	TGTGCCAGCAGCCAAGATCATCCGGACAGGGTGAGGGAGCAGTACTTC	CASSQDHPDRVREQYF
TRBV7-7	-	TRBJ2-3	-	TGTGCCAGCAGCCCCCACCTAGCCGTCACAGATACGCAGTATTTT	CASSPHLAVTDTQYF
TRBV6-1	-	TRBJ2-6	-	TGTGCCAGCAGTGGTCGACTGAACTCTGGGGCCAACGTCCTGACTTTC	CASSGRLNSGANVLTF
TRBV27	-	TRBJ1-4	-	TGTGCCAGCAGTTCTATTAATAATGAAAAACTGTTTTTT	CASSSINNEKLFF
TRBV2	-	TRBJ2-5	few	TGTGCCAGCACCTGGGACTTCGGGGAGACCCAGTACTTC	CASTWDFGETQYF
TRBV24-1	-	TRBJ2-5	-	TGTGCCACCAGTGATCCGGCAGCGAACCCCTCGTACCAAGAGACCCAGTACTTC	CATSDPAANPSYQETQYF
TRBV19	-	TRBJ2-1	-	TGTGCCAGTAGTGCCCTGGGAAACTCCTACAATGAGCAGTTCTTC	CASSALGNSYNEQFF
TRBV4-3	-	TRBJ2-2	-	TGCGCCAGCAGCCAAGAGTTAGGGAACACCGGGGAGCTGTTTTTT	CASSQELGNTGELFF
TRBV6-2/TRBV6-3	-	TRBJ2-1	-	TGTGCCAATCAAGTAATCGGACGCAAGCAGTTCTTC	CANQVIGRKQFF
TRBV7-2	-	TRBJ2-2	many	TGTGCCAGCGGGCCCAGGGGTAACACCGGGGAGCTGTTTTTT	CASGPRGNTGELFF
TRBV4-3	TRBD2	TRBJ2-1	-	TGCGCCAGCAGCCAAGACGTAGGACTAGCGGGGGGGAAAAACAATGAGCAGTTCTTC	CASSQDVGLAGGKNNEQFF
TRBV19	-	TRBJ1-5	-	TGTGCCAGTAGTATAGGTGCAGGGAGTAATCAGCCCCAGCATTTT	CASSIGAGSNQPQHF
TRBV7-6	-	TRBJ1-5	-	TGTGCCAGCAGCTTAGGAGGGGGTATGGATCAGCCCCAGCATTTT	CASSLGGGMDQPQHF
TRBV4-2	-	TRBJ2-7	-	TGTGCCAGCAGCCAAGATTTGCGGGACCGCGAGCAGTACTTC	CASSQDLRDREQYF
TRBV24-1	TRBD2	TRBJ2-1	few	TGTGCCACCAGTGATTGGACTAGCGGGAGGGGCGGTGAGCAGTTCTTC	CATSDWTSGRGGEQFF
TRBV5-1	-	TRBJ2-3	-	TGCGCCAGCAGCAAGGACTATCGACCGTCAGGGTCAGATACGCAGTATTTT	CASSKDYRPSGSDTQYF
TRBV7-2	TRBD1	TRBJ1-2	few	TGTGCCAGCAGCTCCGACAGGGGGCTCGGCTACACCTTC	CASSSDRGLGYTF
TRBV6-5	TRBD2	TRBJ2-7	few	TGTGCCAGCACGGGGAGCGGGAGCGAAACCTACGAGCAGTACTTC	CASTGSGSETYEQYF
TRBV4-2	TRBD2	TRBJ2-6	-	TGTGCCAGCGGTGGGACTAGCGGGATGTCTGGGGCCAACGTCCTGACTTTC	CASGGTSGMSGANVLTF